Reported below is one T cell receptor (beta chain). Its antigen remains unknown. The CDR3 spans 17 residues. Germline lookup yields CDR1 MNHEY and CDR2 SVGAGI. Trimming left V 6 bases short and J 0 bases short, with 20 bases between. TCRdb ran MiXCR on the reads and lists one entry per CDR3 protein. The sample holds approximately 730,000 distinct CDR3 sequences; approximately 32% are singletons and the top ten take around 12%. These data originate in a study of T cell repertoires in cytomegalovirus infection. Study summary: Recently identified HLA-C-restricted CMV epitopes were used, and well-studied HLA-B-restricted CMV epitopes were used as well. An indication of both CMV infection and matching HLA type came from public TCR beta signatures.

Broader study findings: Summed public TCR beta family frequency identified CMV carriers bearing the relevant HLA. HLA-C-restricted TCR beta clonotypes specific for CMV led the ex vivo response.

This receptor was obtained from a human donor in good health (CMV status not recorded). Some clones in this sample may be carry-over from other donors' samples. The chain employs TRBV6-5 and TRBJ2-5; possible D gene TRBD1, 5 bases. The specimen was cultured CD8+ T cells from PBMCs, collected from culture after CMV antigen stimulation. The CDR3 is CASSTPEEGAYQETQYF. The DNA for the CDR3 is TGTGCCAGCAGCACCCCTGAAGAAGGGGCGTACCAAGAGACCCAGTACTTC.